The 8 T cell receptor beta chains presented below share a single source sample, sequenced in a study of T cells expressing NK-cell markers. TCRdb re-called the 5' RACE reads and catalogs CDR3 proteins one per entry, DNA excluded. Its listing shows about 430,000 distinct CDR3 sequences. The sequencing sample was made of blood T cells: a sorted CD56 or NKG2C T cell subset, CD4+ or CD8+ T cells, or bulk PBMC T cells (not recorded which). The receptors originated from a woman aged 45-59 years in good health.

The chain uses TRBV11-2 and TRBJ2-1. This CDR3 region has 15 residues. From germline, CDR1 is SGHAT and CDR2 FQNNGV. CDR3 amino acids: CASRLTSSLGNEQFF.

The CDR3 sequence is CASSLSTQLAQYF. J is TRBJ2-5 and V is TRBV12-3 or TRBV12-4. This CDR3 is 13 amino acids long.

J is TRBJ2-1 and V is TRBV6-6; TCRdb names TRBD1, which stays unverified in the absence of DNA. The CDR3 is 14 amino acids. Germline CDR1 reads MNHNY; CDR2 reads SVGAGI (reference sequence). This CDR3 is CASRQGGPYNEQFF.

The CDR3 reads CASGGLGENTQYF. J is TRBJ2-3 and V is TRBV9; TCRdb returns TRBD1, unconfirmable since there is no DNA. CDR1 SGDLS and CDR2 YYNGEE come from the germline V gene. The CDR3 is 13 amino acids. Full variable domain (remainder filled in from reference TRBV9 and TRBJ2-3): DSGVTQTPKHLITATGQRVTLRCSPRSGDLSVYWYQQSLDQGLQFLIQYYNGEERAKGNILERFSAQQFPDLHSELNLSSLELGDSALYFCASGGLGENTQYFGPGTRLTVL.

V gene TRBV7-9 combines with J gene TRBJ1-2; absent DNA, TCRdb's TRBD1 call cannot be checked. The germline V gene encodes CDR1 SEHNR and CDR2 FQNEAQ (reference sequence). The CDR3 loop spans 14 amino acids. CDR3 loop: CASSLDSPLAGYTF.

The CDR3 here is CASSQDLSGFYEQYF. The gene calls are TRBV3-1 and TRBJ2-7; absent DNA, TCRdb's TRBD2 call cannot be checked. Germline V gene sequence: CDR1 LGHDT, CDR2 YNNKEL (reference sequence). CDR3 length: 15 residues.

The rearrangement joins TRBV12-3 or TRBV12-4 to TRBJ1-1. The length of the CDR3 is 12 residues. The CDR3: CASSLRVQEAFF.

This rearrangement joins TRBV6-1 to TRBJ2-3; the D gene TCRdb calls, TRBD2, cannot be checked with no DNA. From germline, CDR1 is MNHNS and CDR2 SASEGT. CDR3 size: 17 residues. The CDR3: CASSPSLAPTSTDTQYF.